Below are 8 T cell receptor beta chains sequenced from a single sample in a study of early T cells in non-severe SARS-CoV-2 infection. A single record per CDR3 protein comes from TCRdb applying MiXCR to the 5' RACE reads. This repertoire shows about 83,000 distinct CDR3 sequences, approximately 13% found once; its top ten account for over 6%. Sequenced input: whole blood. Source of these receptors: an adult who was a healthcare worker with PCR-confirmed SARS-CoV-2 infection or an uninfected control (not recorded which).

The table lists this clonotype with many counts. J is TRBJ1-5 and V is TRBV5-5, with D possibly matching TRBD1 (6 bases). V was pared by 0 bases and J by 7 bases, with 17 bases between. In germline, CDR1 is SGHKS, CDR2 YYEKEE (reference sequence). The CDR3 length is 16 residues. In DNA, the CDR3 is TGTGCCAGCAGCTTGGGGATGGACAGCCGTATGCAGCCCCAGCATTTT. It is translated as CASSLGMDSRMQPQHF.

This clonotype came up many times. The chain couples TRBV24-1 to TRBJ2-2, with 11 bases matching TRBD2. CDR1 KGHDR and CDR2 SFDVKD come from the germline V gene. Losses at the gene ends were 6 bases for V and 6 bases for J; bases not matched to a gene: 5. CDR3 size: 15 residues. Written as DNA, the CDR3 is TGTGCCACCAGTCCAACTAGCGGGAGTGCCGGGGAGCTGTTTTTT. Translating it yields CATSPTSGSAGELFF.

There are a few counts of this clonotype. The chain joins TRBV21-1 to TRBJ1-2. TRBV21-1 is flagged as a pseudogene. This CDR3 has 15 amino acids. CDR3 sequence: CASSKEGSPNYGYTF. As DNA, the CDR3 is TGTGCCAGCAGCAAAGAGGGCAGCCCTAACTATGGCTACACCTTC.

This clonotype was seen many times. The chain has TRBV2 and TRBJ2-1, with D uncertain. CDR1 SNHLY and CDR2 FYNNEI come from the germline V gene. The CDR3 sequence is 11 residues long. V was trimmed by 5 bases and J by 7 bases, leaving 6 bases between them. The CDR3 region has the DNA TGTGCCAGCAGTATTTTGAATGAGCAGTTCTTC. Translating gives CASSILNEQFF.

This clonotype was recorded a few times. CDR3 residues: CATSDAFSWTTDTQYF. CDR3 in DNA: TGTGCCACCAGTGATGCGTTTTCCTGGACCACAGATACGCAGTATTTT. The chain uses TRBV24-1 and TRBJ2-3, with no clear D. The CDR3 contains 16 residues. V was pared by 3 bases and J by 2 bases, with 14 bases between. Germline CDR1 is KGHDR and CDR2 is SFDVKD.

This clonotype was seen only a few times. The V gene is TRBV6-6, the J gene TRBJ2-1, with TRBD1 matching 8 bases. The germline gives CDR1 MNHNY, CDR2 SVGAGI (reference sequence). V trimming: 4 bases; J trimming: 1 base; junction bases outside the gene matches: 12. The CDR3 is 18 amino acids. The CDR3 region is CASSSLRTGRRSYNEQFF. The CDR3 coding sequence is TGTGCCAGCAGTTCCCTCAGGACAGGGAGGAGGTCCTACAATGAGCAGTTCTTC.

This clonotype was detected only a few times. The chain carries TRBV3-1 and TRBJ1-3; no reliable D call. Trimming took 1 base from V and 0 from J, leaving 7 bases between them. CDR1 LGHDT and CDR2 YNNKEL come from the germline V gene (reference sequence). This CDR3 has 15 amino acids. CDR3: CASSQGWGSGNTIYF. The CDR3 nucleotides read TGTGCCAGCAGCCAAGGTTGGGGCTCTGGAAACACCATATATTTT. Full variable domain (rest looked up from reference TRBV3-1 and TRBJ1-3): DTAVSQTPKYLVTQMGNDKSIKCEQNLGHDTMYWYKQDSKKFLKIMFSYNNKELIINETVPNRFSPKSPDKAHLNLHINSLELGDSAVYFCASSQGWGSGNTIYFGEGSWLTVV.

The chain couples TRBV20-1 to TRBJ1-5, with D maybe TRBD1 (5 bases). Germline lookup yields CDR1 DFQATT and CDR2 SNEGSKA (reference sequence). V was pared by 6 bases and J by 2 bases, with 11 bases between. The CDR3 is 13 residues long. CDR3 coding DNA: TGCAGTGCAAGCACCAGGGGCAATCAGCCCCAGCATTTT. It translates to CSASTRGNQPQHF.